This T cell receptor beta chain stems from a study of T-cell memory formation after mild COVID-19. At the level of the study: The two donors had largely donor-specific TCR clusters. Overall study results and limits: Pre-infection memory held some responding clones, suggesting pre-existing cross-reactive T cells responded. A second wave expanding day 15 to 37 was CD4+-biased; contracting clones were balanced. Among CD4+ contracting clones, most were CM and EM, and CD8+ ones EMRA.

The table lists this clonotype with many counts. Its antigen remains unknown. TCRdb independently ran MiXCR on the 5' RACE reads; one entry per CDR3 protein. The sample consists of about 340,000 distinct CDR3 sequences, approximately 22% of them appearing once. Per the germline V gene, CDR1 is SGHAT and CDR2 is FQNNGV. The CDR3 spans 15 residues. Germline trimming cut 6 bases from V and 4 bases from J; bases unmatched to any gene: 7. This clonotype was obtained from a man between 18 and 29 years old who had mild COVID-19 (a few samples of this study predate the infection). Cell type and time point are not known. The V call is TRBV11-2, the J call TRBJ2-5; TRBD2 matches at 11 bases. The sample comprised PBMCs or a T cell subset sorted from them (not recorded which). CDR3 loop: CASRHSGGAAETQYF. As DNA, the CDR3 is TGTGCCAGCAGACATAGCGGGGGGGCTGCAGAGACCCAGTACTTC.